This T cell receptor beta chain was observed in a study of identical twins. Template switching (which added a universal primer site) was used, and cDNA carried unique molecular identifiers. MiXCR, run by TCRdb on the 5' RACE reads, gives a single entry per CDR3 protein. The repertoire includes 400,000 to 500,000 distinct CDR3 sequences, 15% to 20% of them detected once, and around 12% sits in the top ten. The sequencing sample was made of naive T cells sorted from blood. The sequence was obtained from a man aged 50 to 60 in good health.

The CDR3: CASRTPSYNSPLHF. The CDR3 bases are TGTGCCAGCAGGACCCCAAGCTATAATTCACCCCTCCACTTT. The chain combines TRBV27 with TRBJ1-6; the D is unclear. CDR3 length: 14 residues. Trimming took off 6 bases at V and 3 bases at J, with 9 bases between the two ends. Germline V gives CDR1 MNHEY, CDR2 SMNVEV (reference sequence).